This T cell receptor beta chain was observed in a study of shared clonotypes between healthy human individuals. Findings of the study overall: Rarefaction exposed incomplete sorted-subset sequencing despite large depth.

Data came from immunoSEQ multiplex PCR; TCRdb stores just in-frame clones and leaves some out. The sample records about 980,000 clones, 60% to 85% being singletons. Notes on this clone: Its specificity is unknown.

Deletions cut 0 bases from V and 5 bases from J, with 14 bases between. This CDR3 region has 15 residues. CDR1 and CDR2 (germline): SGDLS, YYNGEE. This chain uses TRBV9 with TRBJ1-2, with TRBD1 as a possible D gene (6 bases). The sequence was collected from a man younger than 30 in good health. Source material: memory CD4+ T cells sorted from blood. Described subset: CD45RA-negative fraction. Here the CDR3 DNA reads TGTGCCAGCAGCGTAGATGTGGACAGCCATTATGGCTACACCTTC. This gives the protein CASSVDVDSHYGYTF.